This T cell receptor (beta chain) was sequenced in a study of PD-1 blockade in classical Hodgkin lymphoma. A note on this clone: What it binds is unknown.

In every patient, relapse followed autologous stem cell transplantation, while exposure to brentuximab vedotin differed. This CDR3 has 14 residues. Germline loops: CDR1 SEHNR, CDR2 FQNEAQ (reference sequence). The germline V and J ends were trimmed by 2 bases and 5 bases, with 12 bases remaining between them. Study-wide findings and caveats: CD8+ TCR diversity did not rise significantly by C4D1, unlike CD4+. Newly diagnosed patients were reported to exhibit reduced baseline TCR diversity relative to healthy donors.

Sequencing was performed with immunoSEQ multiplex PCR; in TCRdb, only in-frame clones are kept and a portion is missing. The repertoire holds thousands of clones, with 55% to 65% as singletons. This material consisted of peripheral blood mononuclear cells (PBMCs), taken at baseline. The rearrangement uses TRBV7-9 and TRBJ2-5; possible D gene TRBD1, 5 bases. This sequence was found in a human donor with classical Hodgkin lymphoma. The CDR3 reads CASSLSSGWETQYF. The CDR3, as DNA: TGTGCCAGCAGCTTAAGTTCAGGGTGGGAGACCCAGTACTTC.